The 14 T cell receptor beta chains below were found in one sample sequenced in a study of blood T cells in healthy people across ages. The second PCR ran about 6 to 12 cycles with a sample-barcoded 5' primer and J-beta primers. Each CDR3 protein is one row after TCRdb ran MiXCR on the 5' RACE reads. The sample carries almost 1 million distinct CDR3 sequences, roughly half recorded once. Sequences were obtained from blood. These receptors were collected from a woman aged 60 to 75 in good health.

This clonotype was seen only a few times. The rearrangement uses TRBV24-1 and TRBJ2-5; TRBD2 agrees at 12 bases. Germline V gives CDR1 KGHDR, CDR2 SFDVKD. CDR3 length equals 16 residues. V shed 5 bases and J 5 bases; nucleotides not matched to a gene: 8. The CDR3 nucleotides read TGTGCCACCAGTGGCAAACTAGCGGGAGGTTTTGAGACCCAGTACTTC. Translation: CATSGKLAGGFETQYF.

As regards this clonotype: Its ends do not fully match the called genes, so a read error is possible. The chain links TRBV15 to TRBJ2-3; D unclear. The CDR3 consists of 12 residues. Germline loops: CDR1 LNHNV, CDR2 YYDKDF (reference sequence). CDR3 sequence: CTTPLVASTQYF. The CDR3 DNA reads as TGTACCACCCCCTTGGTAGCCTCTACGCAGTATTTT.

By proportion, this clonotype is medium-sized. This rearrangement joins TRBV5-1 to TRBJ2-5; 9 bases are a match to TRBD1. The CDR3 contains 15 residues. Germline V gives CDR1 SGHRS, CDR2 YFSETQ. Trimming cost V 4 bases and J 5 bases; bases outside gene matches: 9. The chain's CDR3 is CASSRGQGVLETQYF. CDR3 bases: TGCGCCAGCAGCCGGGGACAGGGAGTTTTGGAGACCCAGTACTTC.

This sequence joins TRBV4-2 and TRBJ2-2; TRBD2 matches at 13 bases. Looked up from germline, CDR1 is LGHNA and CDR2 is YNFKEQ. With V trimmed by 1 base and J by 7 bases, 6 bases remained unmatched. The CDR3 length is 17 residues. CDR3: CASSQGGLAGIGGELFF. The CDR3 DNA sequence: TGTGCCAGCAGCCAAGGGGGACTAGCGGGAATAGGCGGGGAGCTGTTTTTT.

V gene TRBV10-3 combines with J gene TRBJ2-1, with 9 bases that match TRBD2. The CDR3 has 18 amino acids. Per the germline V gene, CDR1 is ENHRY and CDR2 is SYGVKD. The junction had 9 bases not matched to a gene; V was cut back by 3 bases and J by 0 bases. The CDR3 is CAISDPTSGHSSYNEQFF. Written as DNA, the CDR3 is TGTGCCATCAGTGACCCCACTAGCGGGCATAGCTCCTACAATGAGCAGTTCTTC.

The chain employs TRBV6-6 and TRBJ2-3; D might be TRBD1 (6 bases). The V gene's germline CDR1 is MNHNY and CDR2 SVGAGI (reference sequence). This CDR3 has 14 residues. CDR3 in amino acids: CAYGQPRSGDTQYF. For the CDR3, the DNA is TGTGCTTATGGACAGCCAAGAAGCGGAGATACGCAGTATTTT.

On this clonotype: One end of the junction is discordant with germline, which a read error may explain. The chain is built from TRBV7-2 and TRBJ2-3; 9 nucleotides line up with TRBD2. Germline CDR1 SGHTA, CDR2 FQGNSA. This CDR3 has 16 residues. This CDR3 is CARSKTSGVGTDTQYF. For the CDR3, the DNA is TGTGCCCGCAGCAAGACTAGCGGAGTAGGCACAGATACGCAGTATTTT.

This clonotype has at least ten counts. This rearrangement joins TRBV5-1 to TRBJ2-1; D gene uncertain. Trimming shortened V by 0 bases and J by 3 bases, and 13 bases separated the two germline ends. Per germline, CDR1 SGHRS and CDR2 YFSETQ. The CDR3 spans 16 residues. This chain's CDR3 is CASSLALADYYNEQFF. For the CDR3, the DNA is TGCGCCAGCAGCTTGGCTTTAGCAGATTACTACAATGAGCAGTTCTTC.

The rearrangement links TRBV28 to TRBJ2-4, with D perhaps assigned TRBD1 or TRBD2 (6 bases each). The CDR3 runs to 18 residues. V was trimmed by 1 base and J by 0 bases, leaving 16 bases between them. Germline CDR1 reads MDHEN; CDR2 reads SYDVKM. The CDR3 sequence: CASSLSRGQLLAKNIQYF. The CDR3 DNA follows: TGTGCCAGCAGTTTATCGCGGGGACAACTTCTAGCCAAAAACATTCAGTACTTC.

The gene calls are TRBV6-1 and TRBJ2-1, with 10 bases fitting TRBD2. From germline, CDR1 is MNHNS and CDR2 SASEGT. This CDR3 has 17 amino acids. Trimming at V came to 6 bases and at J to 6 bases, leaving 14 bases not matched to a gene. As DNA, the CDR3 is TGTGCCAGCAGCGTAGACCCCCTAGCGGGGGTCCTCAATGAGCAGTTCTTC. Encoded protein: CASSVDPLAGVLNEQFF.

This chain joins TRBV28 and TRBJ2-5; 10 bases fit TRBD1. This CDR3 has 17 residues. Per germline, CDR1 MDHEN and CDR2 SYDVKM. Trimming cost V 4 bases and J 5 bases; bases outside gene matches: 13. The DNA for the CDR3 is TGTGCCAGCAGTTCCCCTGCTTCCGGGACAGGGGACGAGACCCAGTACTTC. Translated, it gives CASSSPASGTGDETQYF.

The V and J genes are TRBV29-1 and TRBJ2-7; TRBD1 aligns across 7 bases. This CDR3 region has 16 residues. V lost 6 bases to trimming and J lost 2 bases; unmatched junction nucleotides: 16. Germline values: CDR1 SQVTM, CDR2 ANQGSEA. CDR3 residues: CSVETGAETKAYEQYF. CDR3 nucleotides: TGCAGCGTGGAAACAGGGGCGGAGACTAAGGCCTACGAGCAGTACTTC.

The chain links TRBV20-1 to TRBJ1-5; D gene unclear. The V end lost 4 bases, the J end lost 3 bases, and 7 bases lay between the germline ends. CDR1 and CDR2 from the germline V gene are DFQATT and SNEGSKA (reference sequence). This CDR3 comprises 12 residues. CDR3 amino acids: CSANGINQPQHF. The CDR3 DNA reads TGCAGTGCTAACGGGATCAATCAGCCCCAGCATTTT.

The J gene is TRBJ1-1, the V gene TRBV2; D ambiguous. Trimming took off 2 bases at V and 1 base at J, with 14 bases between the two ends. In germline, CDR1 is SNHLY, CDR2 FYNNEI. This CDR3 has 16 amino acids. This chain's CDR3 is CASSEHIPNRNTEAFF. CDR3 sequence (DNA): TGTGCCAGCAGTGAACACATTCCCAACAGGAACACTGAAGCTTTCTTT.